Below are 16 T cell receptor beta chains sequenced from a single sample in a study of Graves' ophthalmopathy and Graves' hyperthyroidism. RNA served as the template for amplifying TCR beta CDR3 regions. An initial RT-PCR round employing HTBI primers preceded a second-round multiplex PCR. MiXCR, applied by TCRdb to the multiplex PCR reads, yields one record per CDR3 protein. The data hold about 340,000 distinct CDR3 sequences, with roughly a sixth observed a single time. The sequenced sample consisted of peripheral blood. Source of these receptors: an adult man with Graves' ophthalmopathy.

At least ten counts were recorded for this clonotype. CDR3 coding DNA: TGTGCCAGCAGCCTACGGGACAGCTCCTACGAGCAGTACTTC. Translating it yields CASSLRDSSYEQYF. This chain joins TRBV6-2 or TRBV6-3 and TRBJ2-7, with 7 bases aligning to TRBD1. CDR3 size: 14 residues. CDR1 is MNHEY and CDR2 is SVGEGT in the germline V gene. J was trimmed by 0 bases and V by 6 bases; bases with no gene match: 5.

The genes are TRBV6-2 or TRBV6-3 and TRBJ1-2; 7 bases are shared with TRBD1. The V gene end was trimmed by 4 bases and the J gene end by 6 bases; junction bases not matched to a gene: 8. The CDR3 loop spans 14 amino acids. Germline lookup yields CDR1 MNHEY and CDR2 SVGEGT. The CDR3 spells CASSFDRAGDGYTF. The CDR3 DNA reads as TGTGCCAGCAGTTTTGACAGGGCGGGCGATGGCTACACCTTC.

This clonotype has at least ten counts. The genes are TRBV7-9 and TRBJ1-6; D remains ambiguous. V lost 3 bases and J lost 7, with 13 bases in between. This CDR3 spans 15 amino acids. Germline V gene lookup returns CDR1 SEHNR and CDR2 FQNEAQ (reference sequence). In DNA, the CDR3 is TGTGCCAGCAGCTTCGTAAATCTACCGAATTCACCCCTCCACTTT. Amino acid sequence: CASSFVNLPNSPLHF.

The table lists this clonotype with many counts. The V and J genes are TRBV20-1 and TRBJ2-7; TRBD2 matches at 10 bases. Trimming removed 1 base from V and 4 bases from J; junction bases left unmatched: 10. The CDR3 covers 16 residues. Germline CDR1 reads DFQATT; CDR2 reads SNEGSKA (reference sequence). The DNA for the CDR3 is TGCAGTGCTAGAGGAACCCATGGTAGCGGGGGGTACGAGCAGTACTTC. It specifies CSARGTHGSGGYEQYF.

Comment on this clonotype: Just one base apart from a much larger clone, this may be a read error. The chain couples TRBV30 to TRBJ1-2; D might be TRBD1 (5 bases). The V gene's germline CDR1 is GTSNPN and CDR2 SVGIG (reference sequence). The V and J ends lost 2 bases and 4 bases respectively, with 14 bases between them. The CDR3 is 14 residues long. The CDR3 DNA reads TGTGCCTGGAGTAGGGGACGTTCTGGCTATGGCTACACCTTC. Protein sequence: CAWSRGRSGYGYTF.

This clonotype was detected ten times or more. This chain links TRBV27 with TRBJ1-5; no firm D call. CDR3 length: 15 residues. CDR1 and CDR2 from the germline V gene are MNHEY and SMNVEV (reference sequence). The V end lost 5 bases, the J end lost 4 bases, and 15 bases lay between the germline ends. The chain's CDR3 is CASSPLDGPNQPQHF. The CDR3, as DNA: TGTGCCAGCAGTCCTCTGGACGGACCTAATCAGCCCCAGCATTTT.

This clonotype was recorded at least ten times. The chain has TRBV7-9 and TRBJ2-5, with D perhaps matching TRBD1 (5 bases). Per the germline V gene, CDR1 is SEHNR and CDR2 is FQNEAQ (reference sequence). The CDR3 sequence is 14 residues long. V lost 4 bases to trimming and J lost 3 bases, with 12 bases between them. CDR3: CASSWGWEEETQYF. The CDR3 DNA sequence: TGTGCCAGCAGCTGGGGCTGGGAAGAAGAGACCCAGTACTTC.

This clonotype was picked up many times. The chain is built from TRBV4-2 and TRBJ1-1; TRBD1 matches at 9 bases. CDR3 size: 13 residues. Germline V CDR1 and CDR2: LGHNA, YNFKEQ. With 9 bases clipped from V and 5 bases from J, the junction kept 7 bases outside the gene matches. The CDR3 reads CASRDRARTEAFF. The DNA for the CDR3 is TGTGCCAGTAGGGACAGGGCGAGGACTGAAGCTTTCTTT.

This clonotype was found many times. This rearrangement joins TRBV10-3 to TRBJ2-7; 14 nucleotides align to TRBD2. Germline V lookup: CDR1 ENHRY, CDR2 SYGVKD. The junction had 0 bases not matched to a gene; V was cut back by 6 bases and J by 5 bases. This CDR3 has 13 amino acids. CDR3 DNA: TGTGCCATCAGGGGACTAGCGGGAGACGAGCAGTACTTC. It specifies CAIRGLAGDEQYF.

This clonotype was seen repeatedly, ten times or more. V and J are TRBV11-2 and TRBJ2-5, with 10 bases matching TRBD1. This CDR3 region has 15 residues. The V and J ends lost 5 bases and 1 base, in that order; junction bases with no gene match: 4. Germline lookup yields CDR1 SGHAT and CDR2 FQNNGV. This CDR3 is CASSKGQGTQETQYF. CDR3 nucleotide sequence: TGTGCCAGCAGCAAGGGACAGGGGACCCAAGAGACCCAGTACTTC.

This chain links TRBV6-1 with TRBJ1-1; D is possibly TRBD1 (5 bases). In germline, CDR1 is MNHNS, CDR2 SASEGT. The CDR3 loop spans 15 amino acids. The V and J ends lost 6 bases and 1 base respectively, with 15 bases between them. This CDR3 is CASRLSGRSNTEAFF. Written as DNA, the CDR3 is TGTGCCAGCAGACTTTCGGGACGGTCGAACACTGAAGCTTTCTTT.

This clonotype occurred many times. This chain connects TRBV4-2 to TRBJ1-1; 10 bases are shared with TRBD1. V gave up 3 bases and J gave up 4 bases; unmatched junction bases: 5. Germline V gives CDR1 LGHNA, CDR2 YNFKEQ. The CDR3 extends over 15 amino acids. The CDR3 DNA follows: TGTGCCAGCAGCCACCCGGACAGGGGGGGCACTGAAGCTTTCTTT. The encoded protein is CASSHPDRGGTEAFF.

The chain has TRBV12-3 or TRBV12-4 and TRBJ1-6, with D possibly being TRBD1 (6 bases). V lost 5 bases and J lost 9, with 11 bases in between. The CDR3 sequence is 13 residues long. CDR3 DNA sequence: TGTGCCAGCAGTCTACAGGGAGGTTCACCCCTCCACTTT. Residues: CASSLQGGSPLHF.

In this sample, this clonotype turned up a few times. This chain links TRBV18 with TRBJ2-7; 7 nucleotides agree with TRBD2. This CDR3 contains 12 residues. V dropped 6 bases and J dropped 3; count of bases not matched to a gene: 2. Germline V CDR1 and CDR2: KGHSH, LQKENI. This chain's CDR3 is CASSGTNYEQYF. DNA for the CDR3: TGTGCCAGCTCCGGGACTAACTACGAGCAGTACTTC.

This clonotype appeared many times. The V and J genes are TRBV6-1 and TRBJ1-5; perhaps TRBD1 as D (5 bases). V gave up 8 bases and J gave up 0 bases, with 14 bases separating them. CDR1 is MNHNS, CDR2 SASEGT, per germline. The CDR3 covers 15 residues. CDR3 residues: CASGRTPSSNQPQHF. The CDR3 DNA sequence: TGTGCCAGCGGAAGGACACCTAGTAGCAATCAGCCCCAGCATTTT.

This clonotype was counted ten times or more. This rearrangement joins TRBV11-2 to TRBJ2-7, with unresolved D. Trimming cost V 0 bases and J 6 bases, with 15 bases left between them. Germline values: CDR1 SGHAT, CDR2 FQNNGV. This CDR3 has 15 amino acids. The CDR3 bases are TGTGCCAGCAGCTTAGATACTGGCTACACGACCGAGCAGTACTTC. It translates to CASSLDTGYTTEQYF.